The 21 T cell receptor beta chains given below trace back to one sample, sequenced in a study of T cell repertoires in cytomegalovirus infection. TCRdb reprocessed the reads with MiXCR, giving one entry per CDR3 protein. The table includes fewer than 550,000 distinct CDR3 sequences, roughly a third detected once. The sequencing sample was made of PBMCs. The source is a human donor in good health (CMV status not recorded). Some clones in this sample may be carry-over from other donors' samples.

CDR3 in DNA: TGTGCCAGTAGCACGGACAGGACTAGCACCATATATTTT. Amino acids: CASSTDRTSTIYF. The chain uses TRBV19 and TRBJ1-3, with 7 bases identical to TRBD1. The CDR3 consists of 13 residues. The ends lost 6 bases at V and 9 bases at J; junction bases unmatched: 8. The germline V gene has CDR1 LNHDA and CDR2 SQIVND (reference sequence).

Comment on this clonotype: The conserved phenylalanine or tryptophan is not found at the CDR3 terminus, so this likely reflects a read error. This chain connects TRBV20-1 to TRBJ2-7; TRBD1 matches 11 bases. The CDR3 is 19 residues long. After removal of 0 bases from V and 2 bases from J, the junction contained 15 bases not matched to a gene. Germline CDR1 DFQATT, CDR2 SNEGSKA (reference sequence). CDR3: CSARDRGGQGVVWTYEQYL. Written as DNA, the CDR3 is TGCAGTGCTAGAGATAGAGGGGGACAGGGGGTTGTCTGGACCTACGAGCAGTACTTA.

This sequence joins TRBV18 and TRBJ1-2; D not resolved. CDR1 KGHSH and CDR2 LQKENI come from the germline V gene. Trimming left V 1 base short and J 3 bases short, with 12 bases between. The CDR3 is 15 amino acids. The CDR3 nucleotides are TGTGCCAGCTCACCACAGGCTCAGTCGGACTATGGCTACACCTTC. Translating it yields CASSPQAQSDYGYTF.

Worth noting for this clonotype: This clone may be a read error of a much larger clone one base away. The V and J genes are TRBV7-2 and TRBJ1-1, with 7 bases matching TRBD1. Germline V lookup: CDR1 SGHTA, CDR2 FQGNSA. The length of the CDR3 is 15 residues. CDR3: CSSSLKPGGNTEAFF. The CDR3 nucleotides are TGTTCCAGCAGCTTAAAGCCAGGGGGGAACACTGAAGCTTTCTTT.

A remark on this clonotype: This clone may be a read error of a much larger clone one base away. The gene calls are TRBV12-3 or TRBV12-4 and TRBJ1-5; no reliable D call. V dropped 4 bases and J dropped 0 bases, with 10 bases sitting between them. This CDR3 region has 15 residues. The CDR3: CASSSDNYSNQPQHF. CDR3 nucleotides: TGTGCCAGCAGTTCCGACAACTATAGCAATCAGCCCCAGCATTTT.

This rearrangement joins TRBV5-5 to TRBJ1-1; D unclear. Germline V lookup: CDR1 SGHKS, CDR2 YYEKEE (reference sequence). Trimming pared 4 bases from V and 1 base from J, leaving 8 bases between. The CDR3 totals 13 residues. The CDR3 sequence is CASSESTNTEAFF. The DNA of the CDR3 is TGTGCCAGCAGCGAATCCACGAACACTGAAGCTTTCTTT.

Concerning this clonotype: This may be a read error, as it is one base from a much larger clone. The chain has TRBV5-3 and TRBJ2-7; 13 nucleotides match TRBD2. TRBV5-3 belongs to the ORF category, with a function that is uncertain. The CDR3 sequence is 15 residues long. Unmatched junction bases numbered 7, after V lost 9 bases and J lost 1 base. Here the CDR3 DNA reads TGTGCCATCAGCCAGGGACTAGCGGGGTCCTACGAGCAGTACTTC. Its translation: CAISQGLAGSYEQYF.

Note on this clonotype: A much larger clone sits a single nucleotide away, making a read error possible. V and J are TRBV7-2 and TRBJ2-4, with D maybe TRBD2 (7 bases). Germline loops: CDR1 SGHTA, CDR2 FQGNSA. The CDR3 runs to 14 residues. The CDR3 here is CASSSGGQGNIRYF. CDR3 DNA: TGTGCCAGCAGCTCCGGGGGGCAGGGAAACATTCGGTACTTC.

This clonotype was seen once. A read error may explain this, as a much larger clone is one base away. This rearrangement joins TRBV2 to TRBJ2-7; D not certain. The CDR3 consists of 14 residues. From germline, CDR1 is SNHLY and CDR2 FYNNEI. Trimming removed 6 bases from V and 2 bases from J, with 14 bases in between. DNA of the CDR3: TGTGCCAGCAGGGTACCCTCAGCCCCCTACGAGCAGTACTTC. Translated: CASRVPSAPYEQYF.

The genes are TRBV5-5 and TRBJ2-3; no clear D. CDR3 length equals 11 residues. Germline CDR1 SGHKS, CDR2 YYEKEE (reference sequence). Trimming shortened V by 7 bases and J by 9 bases, and 12 bases separated the two germline ends. The CDR3 region has the DNA TGTGCCAGCCCTTTCGCGGAGACGCAGTATTTT. Protein: CASPFAETQYF.

This clonotype has a handful of counts. Germline is not matched at one junction end, which may reflect a read error. CDR3 residues: CASSYWGQANYEQYF. The DNA for the CDR3 is TGTGCCAGCAGCTACTGGGGACAGGCCAACTACGAGCAGTACTTC. The chain links TRBV6-5 to TRBJ2-7; 8 bases match TRBD1. The CDR3 loop spans 15 amino acids. Germline values: CDR1 MNHEY, CDR2 SVGAGI.

The chain links TRBV7-8 to TRBJ1-2; 7 positions match TRBD1. Trimming cost V 5 bases and J 8 bases; bases outside gene matches: 8. This CDR3 is built from 13 residues. Germline loops: CDR1 SGHVS, CDR2 FQNEAQ. The CDR3 nucleotides are TGTGCCAGCAGCCCCGGGGACAGTCCGGGCTACACCTTC. Translation: CASSPGDSPGYTF.

This clonotype has a handful of counts. The rearrangement uses TRBV2 and TRBJ2-1; D unclear. The CDR3 loop spans 12 amino acids. CDR1 is SNHLY, CDR2 FYNNEI, per germline. V lost 7 bases and J 4 bases, leaving 8 bases between the germline ends. CDR3 sequence: CASTDPYNEQFF. CDR3 coding DNA: TGTGCCAGCACGGACCCATACAATGAGCAGTTCTTC.

This clonotype was seen more than once but under ten times. The V call is TRBV6-2 or TRBV6-3, the J call TRBJ2-1; 10 bases align to TRBD1. V was pared by 8 bases and J by 9 bases, with 13 bases of the junction left unmatched. Germline lookup yields CDR1 MNHEY and CDR2 SVGEGT. The CDR3 spans 15 residues. As DNA, the CDR3 is TGTGCCAGCGGCGGGGACAGGGGTGTAATGGGTGAGCAGTTCTTC. This gives the protein CASGGDRGVMGEQFF.

With regard to this clonotype: A much larger clone differs from this one at a single base, so this may be a read error. The conserved final phenylalanine or tryptophan is absent from the CDR3, which likely points to a read error. The J gene is TRBJ2-4, the V gene TRBV7-2; unclear D gene. CDR1 and CDR2 from the germline V gene are SGHTA and FQGNSA. The ends were cut back, 1 base at V and 0 bases at J, with 10 bases in the middle. CDR3 length: 16 amino acids. The CDR3 reads CASSLDGSIAKNIQYC. The CDR3 DNA follows: TGTGCCAGCAGCTTAGATGGTTCGATAGCCAAAAACATTCAGTACTGC.

A remark on this clonotype: The conserved phenylalanine or tryptophan normally closing the CDR3 is absent here, so this likely arose from a read error. V usage is TRBV14 and J usage is TRBJ1-2; D uncertain. V lost 4 bases and J lost 3, with 9 bases in between. The germline V gene encodes CDR1 SGHDN and CDR2 FVKESK. The CDR3 runs 13 residues. As DNA, the CDR3 is TGTGCCAGCAGCCGGGAGATGGACTATGGCTACACCTTA. This sequence encodes CASSREMDYGYTL.

This clonotype was counted many times. This chain connects TRBV7-6 to TRBJ2-7, with TRBD1 identical over 9 bases. V dropped 5 bases and J dropped 2; count of bases not matched to a gene: 7. The CDR3 runs to 15 residues. Per germline, CDR1 SGHVS and CDR2 FNYEAQ. CDR3 loop: CASSTGQGFAYEQYF. The CDR3 DNA is TGTGCCAGCAGCACAGGACAGGGGTTTGCCTACGAGCAGTACTTC.

Points on this clonotype: One end of the junction varies from germline; a read error may be responsible. This chain connects TRBV7-9 to TRBJ1-4; D might be TRBD1 (5 bases). The CDR3 covers 13 residues. Germline-derived CDR1 and CDR2 are SEHNR and FQNEAQ (reference sequence). For the CDR3, the DNA is TGTGCCAGCAGCCCCGGGGGGACCTCCACGTCTGTTTTT. It codes for CASSPGGTSTSVF.

This clonotype has more than one count but fewer than ten. V usage is TRBV12-3 or TRBV12-4 and J usage is TRBJ1-2; D may be TRBD1 (5 bases). Trimming removed 3 bases from V and 8 bases from J, with 10 bases in between. The CDR3 totals 12 residues. For the CDR3, the DNA is TGTGCCAGCAGTTTTTCAAGGGGCGGCTACACCTTC. It encodes CASSFSRGGYTF.

This rearrangement joins TRBV6-1 to TRBJ1-2; the D is unclear. Germline assignment: CDR1 MNHNS and CDR2 SASEGT. This CDR3 region has 14 residues. V dropped 5 bases and J dropped 1 base, with 11 bases sitting between them. CDR3 sequence (DNA): TGTGCCAGCAGTTCCCGTCCCGTTAACTATGGCTACACCTTC. Its translation: CASSSRPVNYGYTF.

This clonotype was recorded a few times. The V call is TRBV7-2, the J call TRBJ2-6; D assignment may be TRBD1 or TRBD2 (6 bases each). CDR1 SGHTA and CDR2 FQGNSA come from the germline V gene. Deletions cut 2 bases from V and 8 bases from J, with 31 bases between. The CDR3 totals 21 residues. In DNA, the CDR3 is TGTGCCAGCAGCTTACCACCCCCAGGACAGACTAGTTCTCTGGGGTCCAACGTCCTGACTTTC. Protein sequence: CASSLPPPGQTSSLGSNVLTF.